The 21 T cell receptor beta chains listed next were all sequenced from one sample in a study of CD8 T cells in ankylosing spondylitis. TCRdb ran MiXCR on the 5' RACE reads and lists one entry per CDR3 protein. The table includes a few hundred thousand distinct CDR3 sequences, approximately 7.3% detected once. Study-level results: For ankylosing spondylitis blood, a TCR beta motif of seven to nine highly homologous variants appeared characteristic.

These receptors lack a known antigen. Sequencing used blood, either unsorted or a sorted T cell fraction (not recorded which). The receptors were gathered from a male donor with ankylosing spondylitis.

This clonotype was seen at least ten times. V is TRBV29-1 and J is TRBJ2-3, with a weak D call TRBD2 (5 bases). CDR1 and CDR2 (germline): SQVTM, ANQGSEA. The length of the CDR3 is 14 residues. Trimming cost V 4 bases and J 3 bases, with 14 bases left between them. CDR3 sequence reads: CSVVGEGGTDTQYF. Written as DNA, the CDR3 is TGCAGCGTTGTCGGCGAGGGTGGAACAGATACGCAGTATTTT.

This clonotype was seen at least ten times. The chain carries TRBV7-2 and TRBJ1-6, with D possibly TRBD1 on 5 matching bases. The CDR3 covers 15 residues. Germline V CDR1 and CDR2: SGHTA, FQGNSA. Trimming left V 2 bases short and J 8 bases short, with 13 bases between. For the CDR3, the DNA is TGTGCCAGCAGCTTAATAAAGGGAGGGGATTCACCCCTCCACTTT. As protein: CASSLIKGGDSPLHF.

This clonotype came up many times. The gene calls are TRBV10-3 and TRBJ2-4; unclear D gene. The CDR3 sequence is 11 residues long. Looked up from germline, CDR1 is ENHRY and CDR2 is SYGVKD. V was shortened by 0 bases and J by 9 bases, with 3 bases between the two germline ends. CDR3 bases: TGTGCCATCAGTGAGTCATTCATTCAGTACTTC. Its protein is CAISESFIQYF.

At least ten counts were recorded for this clonotype. The chain joins TRBV7-9 to TRBJ1-1; 8 nucleotides line up with TRBD1. This CDR3 contains 13 residues. The V gene's germline CDR1 is SEHNR and CDR2 FQNEAQ (reference sequence). Germline trimming cut 5 bases from V and 7 bases from J; bases unmatched to any gene: 6. As DNA, the CDR3 is TGTGCCAGCAGCCCGGACAGGGCTATTGAAGCTTTCTTT. It encodes CASSPDRAIEAFF.

This clonotype was detected ten times or more. The V and J genes are TRBV9 and TRBJ1-2; 7 bases align to TRBD1. Looked up from germline, CDR1 is SGDLS and CDR2 is YYNGEE. With V trimmed by 3 bases and J by 3 bases, 11 bases remained unmatched. The CDR3 covers 16 residues. The CDR3 region is CASSAGRQGGYYGYTF. In DNA, the CDR3 is TGTGCCAGCAGCGCGGGACGACAGGGCGGGTACTATGGCTACACCTTC.

In this sample, this clonotype turned up once. The rearrangement uses TRBV29-1 and TRBJ2-3; TRBD1 is a possible D gene (6 bases). CDR3 length equals 13 residues. From germline, CDR1 is SQVTM and CDR2 ANQGSEA. V dropped 5 bases and J dropped 5 bases, with 14 bases sitting between them. The CDR3 DNA sequence: TGCAGCGTTTATCAAGGACAGTTAGATACGCAGTATTTT. Amino acids: CSVYQGQLDTQYF.

This clonotype was observed at least ten times. The chain uses TRBV28 and TRBJ1-1; D is uncertain. This CDR3 has 15 amino acids. Trimming took 2 bases from V and 0 from J, leaving 10 bases between them. CDR1 and CDR2 (germline): MDHEN, SYDVKM. Here the CDR3 DNA reads TGTGCCAGCAGTTTAATTTCATATTTGAACACTGAAGCTTTCTTT. This encodes CASSLISYLNTEAFF.

This clonotype was picked up many times. The genes are TRBV11-2 and TRBJ2-7, with D tentatively TRBD1 (6 bases). Germline lookup yields CDR1 SGHAT and CDR2 FQNNGV. This CDR3 is 13 amino acids long. V was trimmed by 2 bases and J by 4 bases, leaving 9 bases between them. The CDR3 loop reads CASSLSTGYEQYF. For the CDR3, the DNA is TGTGCCAGCAGCTTATCAACAGGGTACGAGCAGTACTTC.

The J gene is TRBJ1-1, the V gene TRBV5-4; D gene ambiguous. This CDR3 region has 11 residues. The germline V and J ends were trimmed by 5 bases and 5 bases, with 7 bases remaining between them. Germline loops: CDR1 SGHNT, CDR2 YYREEE (reference sequence). CDR3 amino acids: CASRMGTEAFF. Here the CDR3 DNA reads TGTGCCAGCAGGATGGGGACTGAAGCTTTCTTT.

In its sample, this clonotype was seen many times. The chain has TRBV7-3 and TRBJ2-1; tentatively, D is TRBD1 (6 bases). CDR3 length: 14 residues. Deletions cut 1 base from V and 5 bases from J, with 9 bases between. The germline gives CDR1 SGHTA, CDR2 FQGTGA. This CDR3 reads CASSLMTGHNEQFF. For the CDR3, the DNA is TGTGCCAGCAGCTTAATGACAGGTCACAATGAGCAGTTCTTC.

This clonotype has at least ten counts. This rearrangement joins TRBV7-2 to TRBJ1-5; 10 bases align to TRBD1. Trimming at V came to 1 base and at J to 7 bases, leaving 10 bases not matched to a gene. The CDR3 consists of 17 residues. CDR1 SGHTA and CDR2 FQGNSA come from the germline V gene. DNA for the CDR3: TGTGCCAGCAGCTTAGGAGGGACAGGGGACTTCATGCAGCCCCAGCATTTT. Amino acid sequence: CASSLGGTGDFMQPQHF.

This clonotype has at least ten counts. The chain links TRBV29-1 to TRBJ1-2; maybe TRBD1 (5 bases). V lost 3 bases and J lost 7, with 21 bases in between. CDR3 length: 15 residues. The germline gives CDR1 SQVTM, CDR2 ANQGSEA. The CDR3 DNA follows: TGCAGCGTTGAGACCGGGGCACCATACCTGGGTGGCTACACCTTC. Its protein is CSVETGAPYLGGYTF.

This clonotype was observed many times. The chain combines TRBV5-1 with TRBJ1-1, with 7 bases lining up with TRBD1. After removal of 4 bases from V and 4 bases from J, the junction contained 10 bases not matched to a gene. This CDR3 is built from 15 residues. Per germline, CDR1 SGHRS and CDR2 YFSETQ. CDR3 DNA sequence: TGCGCCAGCAGCCCGACAGGGACCGGGGGCACTGAAGCTTTCTTT. Amino acids: CASSPTGTGGTEAFF.

This clonotype was seen ten or more times. V usage is TRBV29-1 and J usage is TRBJ1-1, with a possible D match to TRBD1 (5 bases). With 8 bases removed from V and 6 bases from J, the gap between germline ends came to 10 bases. The V gene's germline CDR1 is SQVTM and CDR2 ANQGSEA. This CDR3 comprises 10 residues. CDR3 in DNA: TGCAGCCTCGGGACGGCTGAAGCTTTCTTT. Encoded protein: CSLGTAEAFF.

A few counts support this clonotype. The V gene is TRBV21-1, the J gene TRBJ2-3. TRBV21-1 is classified as a pseudogene. This CDR3 is built from 13 residues. The CDR3 DNA follows: TGTGCCAGCAGCAAACGGGAGCCAGATACGCAGTATTTT. It codes for CASSKREPDTQYF.

The chain has TRBV7-6 and TRBJ2-1, with a weak D call TRBD2 (6 bases). The CDR3 has 16 amino acids. With 4 bases removed from V and 4 bases from J, the gap between germline ends came to 17 bases. Germline CDR1 SGHVS, CDR2 FNYEAQ. CDR3 sequence reads: CASSSLADNFYNEQFF. CDR3 nucleotides: TGTGCCAGCAGCTCATTAGCGGATAACTTTTACAATGAGCAGTTCTTC.

This clonotype appeared many times. The chain is built from TRBV20-1 and TRBJ2-3; no reliable D call. Germline V gene data show CDR1 as DFQATT and CDR2 as SNEGSKA (reference sequence). The CDR3 extends over 13 amino acids. Trimming stripped 1 base from V and 6 bases from J, with 11 bases between. The CDR3 coding sequence is TGCAGTGCTAGAGGGGGTTGGGCTGATACGCAGTATTTT. Its protein is CSARGGWADTQYF.

This clonotype showed up many times. The chain recombines TRBV10-3 with TRBJ1-5; D gene unclear. V was pared by 6 bases and J by 1 base, with 7 bases between. The CDR3 totals 13 residues. Germline V gives CDR1 ENHRY, CDR2 SYGVKD. The CDR3, as DNA: TGTGCCATCAGATTCGTAAGCAATCAGCCCCAGCATTTT. Protein product: CAIRFVSNQPQHF.

This clonotype appeared many times. The chain combines TRBV9 with TRBJ2-7; D not resolved. This CDR3 is 13 amino acids long. V dropped 2 bases and J dropped 6 bases, with 12 bases sitting between them. Germline values: CDR1 SGDLS, CDR2 YYNGEE. CDR3 nucleotides: TGTGCCAGCAGCGTGGGGTCCTCCGGCGAGCAGTACTTC. Translated, it gives CASSVGSSGEQYF.

This clonotype was seen repeatedly, ten times or more. This chain joins TRBV20-1 and TRBJ1-2; TRBD1 is a possible D gene (5 bases). Trimming removed 0 bases from V and 5 bases from J, with 22 bases in between. The CDR3 runs to 17 residues. Germline CDR1 reads DFQATT; CDR2 reads SNEGSKA (reference sequence). DNA of the CDR3: TGCAGTGCTAGAGATCTGCTTGGGGCAGCTTTTCTGTATGGCTACACCTTC. It yields the protein CSARDLLGAAFLYGYTF.

Ten or more counts support this clonotype. The rearrangement links TRBV12-3 or TRBV12-4 to TRBJ2-1, with D possibly TRBD1 on 6 matching bases. This CDR3 region has 13 residues. Trimming took 6 bases from V and 2 from J, leaving 8 bases between them. Here the CDR3 DNA reads TGTGCCAGCAGATGGACAGCCTACAATGAGCAGTTCTTC. It translates to CASRWTAYNEQFF.